The 6 T cell receptor beta chains in this list originate from one sample, sequenced in a study of post-analysis software for immune sequencing data. Unique-molecular-identifier-tagged TCR beta cDNA libraries were used. Using its own MiXCR run on the PCR reads, TCRdb lists one record per CDR3 protein. The sample holds some 690,000 distinct CDR3 sequences, just under 30% seen once. For these TCRs, the target antigens are not known. Study conclusions and caveats: Five TRBV segments, TRBV5-6, TRBV5-1 and TRBV20-1 among them, were found more frequent in patients than controls.

Sequencing was done on a sample of blood. The source of these receptors is a girl aged 5-17 years with multiple sclerosis.

The chain combines TRBV12-3 or TRBV12-4 with TRBJ1-5; D remains ambiguous. The CDR3 covers 15 residues. Trimming left V 6 bases short and J 3 bases short, with 15 bases between. In DNA, the CDR3 is TGTGCCAGCAGCGACACTAGGGAGTTCAATCAGCCCCAGCATTTT. The encoded protein is CASSDTREFNQPQHF.

The chain joins TRBV24-1 to TRBJ1-2; D uncertain. Trimming removed 4 bases from V and 8 bases from J, with 13 bases in between. Germline CDR1 and CDR2: KGHDR and SFDVKD. This CDR3 contains 13 residues. This CDR3 reads CATSDGPNPGYTF. DNA for the CDR3: TGTGCCACCAGTGACGGACCGAACCCCGGCTACACCTTC.

This clonotype was observed at least ten times. At one end, the junction sequence differs from germline, possibly due to a read error. The J gene is TRBJ2-5, the V gene TRBV5-1; D remains unclear. Per germline, CDR1 SGHRS and CDR2 YFSETQ. The CDR3 spans 12 residues. The CDR3 region has the DNA TGTGCCAGCAGTTGGGGTCAAGAGACCCAGTACTTC. Encoded protein: CASSWGQETQYF.

The genes are TRBV4-3 and TRBJ2-7; the D is unclear. In germline, CDR1 is LGHNA, CDR2 YSLEER. Trimming left V 1 base short and J 5 bases short, with 15 bases between. CDR3 size: 15 residues. DNA of the CDR3: TGCGCCAGCAGCCAAGGATATAGCTGGGATCACGAGCAGTACTTC. This sequence encodes CASSQGYSWDHEQYF.

The rearrangement links TRBV6-1 to TRBJ2-7; a possible D gene is TRBD1 (6 bases). The CDR3 length is 14 residues. Germline loops: CDR1 MNHNS, CDR2 SASEGT. Trimming removed 4 bases at V and 2 bases at J, with 12 bases between. The CDR3 sequence is CASSGWDKTYEQYF. The CDR3 coding sequence is TGTGCCAGCAGTGGATGGGACAAAACCTACGAGCAGTACTTC.

The gene calls are TRBV10-3 and TRBJ2-3, with 10 bases matching TRBD1. CDR3 size: 19 residues. Germline CDR1 reads ENHRY; CDR2 reads SYGVKD. Unmatched junction bases numbered 13, after V lost 0 bases and J lost 4 bases. For the CDR3, the DNA is TGTGCCATCAGTGAGTCGATAACCGCGACAGGGGGCGTGCCAGATACGCAGTATTTT. Its protein product is CAISESITATGGVPDTQYF.